This T cell receptor beta chain was profiled in a study of T-cell memory formation after mild COVID-19. At the level of the study: Clusters were largely donor specific. Findings and limits, study-wide: Later expanders leaned CD4+, whereas day 15 to 85 contracting clones were balanced CD4/CD8. There were some responding clones in pre-infection memory, which suggested that cross-reactive memory had joined.

Amplification by 5'RACE using constant-segment primers produced TCR alpha and TCR beta cDNA libraries that carried sample barcodes and UMIs. Each CDR3 protein gets one entry after TCRdb re-called the 5' RACE reads with MiXCR. The sample consists of about 90,000 distinct CDR3 sequences, around an eighth of them appearing once. Trimming at V came to 4 bases and at J to 5 bases, leaving 16 bases not matched to a gene. The length of the CDR3 is 17 residues. CDR1 SEHNR and CDR2 FQNEAQ come from the germline V gene (reference sequence). A note on this clonotype: Its matching antigen is unknown.

The source of this sequence is an adult woman who had mild COVID-19 (a few samples of this study predate the infection). Cell type and time point are not known. Specimen: PBMCs or a T cell subset sorted from them (not recorded which). The gene calls are TRBV7-9 and TRBJ2-7; 8 nucleotides align to TRBD2. This chain's CDR3 is CASSSPPAGREVDEQYF. The DNA of the CDR3 is TGTGCCAGCAGCTCCCCGCCAGCGGGGCGGGAGGTTGACGAGCAGTACTTC.